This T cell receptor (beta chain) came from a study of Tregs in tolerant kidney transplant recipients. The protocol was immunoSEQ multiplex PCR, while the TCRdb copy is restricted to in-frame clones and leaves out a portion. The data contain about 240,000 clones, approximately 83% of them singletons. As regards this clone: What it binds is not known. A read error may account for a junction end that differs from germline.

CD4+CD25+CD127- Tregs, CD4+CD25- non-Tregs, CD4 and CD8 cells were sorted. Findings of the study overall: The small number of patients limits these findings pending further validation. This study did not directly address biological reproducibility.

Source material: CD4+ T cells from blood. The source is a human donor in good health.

The CDR3: CASSQGPGQGAEF. The CDR3 DNA follows: TGTGCCAGCAGCCAAGGGCCGGGACAGGGGGCCGAGTTT. The chain is built from TRBV4-2 and TRBJ1-1, with 12 bases lining up with TRBD1. The CDR3 is 13 residues long. CDR1 LGHNA and CDR2 YNFKEQ come from the germline V gene.